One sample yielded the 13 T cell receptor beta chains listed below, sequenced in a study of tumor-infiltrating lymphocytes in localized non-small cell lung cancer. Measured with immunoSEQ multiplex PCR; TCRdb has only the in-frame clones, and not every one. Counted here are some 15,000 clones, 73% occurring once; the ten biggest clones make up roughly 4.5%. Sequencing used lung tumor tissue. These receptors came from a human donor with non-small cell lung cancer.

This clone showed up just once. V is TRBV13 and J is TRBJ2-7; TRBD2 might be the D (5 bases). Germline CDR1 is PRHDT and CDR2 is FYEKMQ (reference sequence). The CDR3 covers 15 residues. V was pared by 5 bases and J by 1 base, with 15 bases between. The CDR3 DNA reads TGTGCCAGCAGCCCCGCCCGGGGTTCATCCTACGAGCAGTACTTC. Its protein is CASSPARGSSYEQYF.

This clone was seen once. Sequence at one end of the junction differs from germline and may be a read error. Here the CDR3 DNA reads TGTGCCAGCAGCGTAGAAATCATTTCCTACGAGCAGTACTTC. Its protein product is CASSVEIISYEQYF. The chain employs TRBV11-2 and TRBJ2-7; D unclear. The germline V gene encodes CDR1 SGHAT and CDR2 FQNNGV. CDR3 length: 14 residues.

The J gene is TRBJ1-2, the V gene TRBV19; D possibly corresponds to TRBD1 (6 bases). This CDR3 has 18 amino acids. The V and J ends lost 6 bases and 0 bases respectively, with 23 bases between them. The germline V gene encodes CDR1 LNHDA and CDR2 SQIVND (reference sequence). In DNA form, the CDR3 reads TGTGCCAGTAGGTTAAGGAGGGGGACGCAGGACTCTAACTATGGCTACACCTTC. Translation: CASRLRRGTQDSNYGYTF.

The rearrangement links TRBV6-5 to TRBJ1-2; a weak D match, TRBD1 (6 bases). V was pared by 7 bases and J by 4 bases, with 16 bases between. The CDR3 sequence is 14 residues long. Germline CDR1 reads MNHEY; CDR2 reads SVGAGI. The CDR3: CASKADSWSYGYTF. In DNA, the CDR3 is TGTGCCAGCAAAGCGGACAGTTGGAGCTATGGCTACACCTTC.

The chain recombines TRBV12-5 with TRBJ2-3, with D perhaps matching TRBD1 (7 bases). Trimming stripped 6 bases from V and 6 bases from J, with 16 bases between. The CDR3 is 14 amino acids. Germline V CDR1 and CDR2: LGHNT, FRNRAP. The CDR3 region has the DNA TGTGCTAGTGGCCCCGAGACAGGGAGGGATACGCAGTATTTT. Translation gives CASGPETGRDTQYF.

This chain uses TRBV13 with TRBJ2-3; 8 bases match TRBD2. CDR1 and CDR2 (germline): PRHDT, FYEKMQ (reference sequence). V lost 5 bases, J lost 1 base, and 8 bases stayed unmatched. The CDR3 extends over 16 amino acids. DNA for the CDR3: TGTGCCAGCAGCCTGGGGCCGGGGGGGGGCACAGATACGCAGTATTTT. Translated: CASSLGPGGGTDTQYF.

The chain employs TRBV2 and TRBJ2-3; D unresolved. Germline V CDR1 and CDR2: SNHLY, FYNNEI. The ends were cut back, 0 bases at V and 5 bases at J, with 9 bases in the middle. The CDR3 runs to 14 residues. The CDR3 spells CASSEAGLGDTQYF. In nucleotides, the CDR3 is TGTGCCAGCAGTGAAGCGGGTCTTGGAGATACGCAGTATTTT.

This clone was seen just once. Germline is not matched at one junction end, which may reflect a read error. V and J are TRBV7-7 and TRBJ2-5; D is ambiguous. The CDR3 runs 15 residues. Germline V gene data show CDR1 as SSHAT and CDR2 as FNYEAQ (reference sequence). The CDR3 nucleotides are TGTGCTAGCACCGTCAGAGTTCTTACGGCAGAGACCCAGTACTTC. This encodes CASTVRVLTAETQYF.

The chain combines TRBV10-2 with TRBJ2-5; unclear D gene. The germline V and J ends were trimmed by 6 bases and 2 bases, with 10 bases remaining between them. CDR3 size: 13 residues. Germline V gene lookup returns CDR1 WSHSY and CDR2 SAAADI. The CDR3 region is CASRRDIQETQYF. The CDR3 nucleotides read TGCGCCAGCAGAAGAGACATACAAGAGACCCAGTACTTC.

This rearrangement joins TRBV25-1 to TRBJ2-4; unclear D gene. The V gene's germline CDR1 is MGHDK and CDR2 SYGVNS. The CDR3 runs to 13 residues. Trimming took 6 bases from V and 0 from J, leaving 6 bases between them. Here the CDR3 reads CASRGQAKNIQYF. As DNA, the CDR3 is TGTGCCAGCAGGGGCCAAGCCAAAAACATTCAGTACTTC.

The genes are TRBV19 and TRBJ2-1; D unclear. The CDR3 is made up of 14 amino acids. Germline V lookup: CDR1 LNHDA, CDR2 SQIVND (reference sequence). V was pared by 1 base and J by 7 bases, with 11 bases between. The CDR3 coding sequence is TGTGCCAGTAGTATAGGGGGTTGGGTAAATGAGCAGTTCTTC. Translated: CASSIGGWVNEQFF.

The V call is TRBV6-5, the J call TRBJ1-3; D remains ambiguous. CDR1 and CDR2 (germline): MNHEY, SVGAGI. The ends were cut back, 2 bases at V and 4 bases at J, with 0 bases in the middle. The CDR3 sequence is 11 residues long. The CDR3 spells CASSYGNTIYF. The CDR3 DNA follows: TGTGCCAGCAGTTACGGAAACACCATATATTTT.

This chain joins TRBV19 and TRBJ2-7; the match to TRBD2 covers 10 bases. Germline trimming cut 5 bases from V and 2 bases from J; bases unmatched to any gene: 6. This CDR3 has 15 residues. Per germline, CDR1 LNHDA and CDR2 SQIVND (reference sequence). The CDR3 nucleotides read TGTGCCAGTAGTCCGGGACTAGCGCAACCCTACGAGCAGTACTTC. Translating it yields CASSPGLAQPYEQYF. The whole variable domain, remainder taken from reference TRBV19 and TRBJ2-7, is DGGITQSPKYLFRKEGQNVTLSCEQNLNHDAMYWYRQDPGQGLRLIYYSQIVNDFQKGDIAEGYSVSREKKESFPLTVTSAQKNPTAFYLCASSPGLAQPYEQYFGPGTRLTVT.